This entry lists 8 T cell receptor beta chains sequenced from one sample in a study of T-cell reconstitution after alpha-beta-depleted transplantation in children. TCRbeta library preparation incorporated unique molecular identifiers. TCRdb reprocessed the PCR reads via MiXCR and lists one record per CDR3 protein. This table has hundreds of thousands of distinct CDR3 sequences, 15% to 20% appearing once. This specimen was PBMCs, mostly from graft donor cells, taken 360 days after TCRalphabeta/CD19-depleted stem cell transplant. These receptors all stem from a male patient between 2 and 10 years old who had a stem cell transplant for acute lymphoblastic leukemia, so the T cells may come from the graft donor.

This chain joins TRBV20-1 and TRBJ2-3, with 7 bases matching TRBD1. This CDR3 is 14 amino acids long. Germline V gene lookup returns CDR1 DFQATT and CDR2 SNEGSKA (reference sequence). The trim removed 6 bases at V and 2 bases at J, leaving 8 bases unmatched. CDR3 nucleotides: TGCAGTGCCCACCCAGGACAGGACACAGATACGCAGTATTTT. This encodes CSAHPGQDTDTQYF.

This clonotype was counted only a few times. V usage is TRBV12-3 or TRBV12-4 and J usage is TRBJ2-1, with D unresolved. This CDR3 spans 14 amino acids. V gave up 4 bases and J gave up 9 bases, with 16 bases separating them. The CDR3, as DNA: TGTGCCAGCAGTTCGCTCTCGGGCCATGGTGAGCAGTTCTTC. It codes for CASSSLSGHGEQFF.

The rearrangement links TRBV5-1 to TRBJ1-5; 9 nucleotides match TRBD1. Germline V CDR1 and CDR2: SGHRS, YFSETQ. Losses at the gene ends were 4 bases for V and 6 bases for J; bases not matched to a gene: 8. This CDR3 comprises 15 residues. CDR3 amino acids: CASSTGTGPGQPQHF. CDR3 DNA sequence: TGCGCCAGCAGCACCGGGACAGGGCCCGGTCAGCCCCAGCATTTT.

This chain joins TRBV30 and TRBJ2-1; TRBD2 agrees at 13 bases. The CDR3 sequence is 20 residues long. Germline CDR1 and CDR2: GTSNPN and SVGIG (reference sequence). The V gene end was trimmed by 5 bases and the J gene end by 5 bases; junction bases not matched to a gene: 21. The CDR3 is CAWALVVYAQGLAGNNEQFF. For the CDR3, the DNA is TGTGCCTGGGCCCTTGTCGTTTACGCCCAGGGACTAGCGGGAAACAATGAGCAGTTCTTC.

The CDR3 protein is CSARKRPQGALYEQYF. Written as DNA, the CDR3 is TGCAGTGCTAGGAAGAGGCCACAGGGGGCTTTATACGAGCAGTACTTC. This chain joins TRBV20-1 and TRBJ2-7; 9 bases map to TRBD1. V dropped 3 bases and J dropped 4; count of bases not matched to a gene: 13. CDR1 is DFQATT and CDR2 is SNEGSKA in the germline V gene (reference sequence). This CDR3 has 16 amino acids.

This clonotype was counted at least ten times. CDR3 nucleotides: TGTGCCAGCAGTTTCACCGGGGGTCCCCAGTATTTT. Its protein is CASSFTGGPQYF. The chain joins TRBV7-3 to TRBJ2-3; a weak D match, TRBD2 (6 bases). Trimming stripped 6 bases from V and 12 bases from J, with 16 bases between. The germline V gene has CDR1 SGHTA and CDR2 FQGTGA. CDR3 length: 12 amino acids. The entire variable domain, with the rest obtained from reference TRBV7-3 and TRBJ2-3, is as follows: GAGVSQTPSNKVTEKGKYVELRCDPISGHTALYWYRQSLGQGPEFLIYFQGTGAADDSGLPNDRFFAVRPEGSVSTLKIQRTERGDSAVYLCASSFTGGPQYFGPGTRLTVL.

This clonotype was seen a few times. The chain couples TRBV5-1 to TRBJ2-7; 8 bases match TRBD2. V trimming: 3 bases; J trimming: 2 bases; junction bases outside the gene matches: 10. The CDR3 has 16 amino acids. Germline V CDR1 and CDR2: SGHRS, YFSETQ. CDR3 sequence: CASSSNPTSAPYEQYF. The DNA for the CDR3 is TGCGCCAGCAGCTCCAACCCGACTAGCGCTCCCTACGAGCAGTACTTC.

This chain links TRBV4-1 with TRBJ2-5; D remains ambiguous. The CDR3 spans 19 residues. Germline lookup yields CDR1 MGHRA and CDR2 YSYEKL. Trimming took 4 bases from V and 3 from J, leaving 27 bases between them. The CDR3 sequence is CASSPPTTLHFHREETQYF. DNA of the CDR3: TGCGCCAGCAGCCCCCCCACCACCCTGCACTTCCACCGGGAAGAGACCCAGTACTTC.